This TCR beta chain appears in the sequencing data of a study of blood T cell repertoires in COVID-19. Produced via immunoSEQ multiplex PCR; TCRdb's table is partial and in-frame only. The table records 300,000 to 400,000 clones, approximately 89% of them present only once. Germline CDR1 and CDR2: LNHNV and YYDKDF (reference sequence). There are 15 residues in the CDR3. V lost 1 base, J lost 0 bases, and 10 bases lay in between. The V call is TRBV15, the J call TRBJ2-7; D is ambiguous. Sequencing used PBMCs or T cells enriched from blood (not recorded which). This receptor was taken from a man aged 25-40 years who had recovered from COVID-19. The CDR3 nucleotides are TGTGCCACCAGCAGAGGACTCGATAGCTCCTACGAGCAGTACTTC. Translating gives CATSRGLDSSYEQYF.